These T cell receptor beta chains were read from a single sample in a study of blood T cell repertoires in COVID-19. Assay: immunoSEQ multiplex PCR; the TCRdb copy retains only in-frame clones and omits some. The repertoire holds about 100,000 clones, with roughly 90% as singletons. The sequencing sample was made of peripheral blood. All receptors derive from an older woman with acute or convalescent COVID-19. Each CDR3 is given with its conserved first and last residue. The D gene is left open where the match is weak. A clone size is listed for some rows: how often the clone was seen (once, few, many), or a class if it is expanded.

d_gene	j_gene	abundance	v_gene	CDR3aa	CDR3nt
NA	TRBJ1-1	NA	TRBV5-4	CASSLGGQGNTEAFF	TGTGCCAGCAGCTTGGGGGGTCAGGGGAACACTGAAGCTTTCTTT
TRBD1	TRBJ2-1	few	TRBV12-3/TRBV12-4	CASSSQGADEQFF	TGTGCCAGCAGTTCTCAGGGGGCGGATGAGCAGTTCTTC
NA	TRBJ1-1	NA	TRBV10-1	CASSGGLETEAFF	TGCGCCAGCAGCGGGGGTTTAGAAACTGAAGCTTTCTTT
TRBD2	TRBJ2-5	NA	TRBV7-3	CASSPNGVAGEETQYF	TGTGCCAGCAGCCCCAACGGGGTAGCGGGAGAAGAGACCCAGTACTTC
TRBD1	TRBJ1-2	NA	TRBV18	CASSPQIGQGAQGYTF	TGTGCCAGCTCACCGCAAATCGGACAGGGGGCGCAGGGCTACACCTTC
NA	TRBJ2-2	NA	TRBV9	CASSVLNTNTGELFF	TGTGCCAGCAGCGTATTAAACACCAACACCGGGGAGCTGTTTTTT
NA	TRBJ2-7	NA	TRBV9	CASSVAVGDEQYF	TGTGCCAGCAGCGTAGCGGTGGGCGACGAGCAGTACTTC
TRBD1	TRBJ1-2	NA	TRBV19	CASSIQGVGYTF	TGTGCCAGTAGTATTCAGGGGGTTGGCTACACCTTC
NA	TRBJ1-5	NA	TRBV10-2	CASSESGGFNQPQHF	TGCGCCAGCAGTGAGTCCGGGGGGTTCAATCAGCCCCAGCATTTT
TRBD1	TRBJ1-5	NA	TRBV27	CASSSGTGVNQPQHF	TGTGCCAGCAGTTCCGGGACAGGAGTTAATCAGCCCCAGCATTTT
NA	TRBJ1-1	few	TRBV20-1	CSASRSMNTEAFF	TGCAGTGCTAGTCGGTCAATGAACACTGAAGCTTTCTTT
TRBD2	TRBJ2-7	once	TRBV9	CASSVDSGSPSGEQYF	TGTGCCAGCAGCGTAGATAGCGGGAGCCCTTCGGGCGAGCAGTACTTC
TRBD2	TRBJ2-5	NA	TRBV9	CASSVGTSGEETQYF	TGTGCCAGCAGCGTCGGGACTAGCGGAGAAGAGACCCAGTACTTC
TRBD1	TRBJ1-2	once	TRBV5-1	CASSLSPWDRKLYGYTF	TGCGCCAGCAGCTTGTCTCCTTGGGACAGGAAACTCTATGGCTACACCTTC
TRBD1	TRBJ1-1	NA	TRBV5-1	CASSPSGGSTEAFF	TGCGCCAGCAGCCCGTCAGGGGGTAGCACTGAAGCTTTCTTT
TRBD2	TRBJ2-1	NA	TRBV20-1	CSASRGGAGTYNEQFF	TGCAGTGCTAGTCGGGGGGGCGCGGGGACCTACAATGAGCAGTTCTTC
NA	TRBJ1-6	NA	TRBV6-1	CASSEDRTGSPLHF	TGTGCCAGCAGTGAAGACAGGACGGGTTCACCCCTCCACTTT
TRBD1	TRBJ1-6	NA	TRBV28	CASSLRTGVYNSPLHF	TGTGCCAGCAGTTTAAGGACAGGGGTATATAATTCACCCCTCCACTTT
NA	TRBJ2-1	NA	TRBV3-1/TRBV3-2	CASSQSEYNEQFF	TGTGCCAGCAGCCAGAGTGAGTACAATGAGCAGTTCTTC
NA	TRBJ1-2	NA	TRBV19	CASSISLQGGYTF	TGTGCCAGTAGTATAAGCCTCCAGGGTGGCTACACCTTC
NA	TRBJ1-1	NA	TRBV7-6	CASRGGGGLNTEAFF	TGTGCCAGCCGGGGAGGCGGGGGCTTGAACACTGAAGCTTTCTTT
NA	TRBJ1-3	once	TRBV7-9	CASSLGGGQGNTIYF	TGTGCCAGCAGCTTAGGTGGAGGACAGGGAAACACCATATATTTT
TRBD2	TRBJ2-2	once	TRBV27	CASSLRLAGGFGELFF	TGTGCCAGCAGTTTACGACTAGCGGGAGGGTTCGGGGAGCTGTTTTTT
NA	TRBJ2-1	NA	TRBV7-2	CASSLMVEDNEQFF	TGTGCCAGCAGCTTAATGGTAGAAGACAATGAGCAGTTCTTC
NA	TRBJ2-7	NA	TRBV15	CATSRDPRGSYEQYF	TGTGCCACCAGCAGAGATCCCAGGGGATCCTACGAGCAGTACTTC
TRBD2	TRBJ2-1	NA	TRBV7-9	CASSPGLVRNEQFF	TGTGCCAGCAGCCCGGGACTAGTCCGCAATGAGCAGTTCTTC
NA	TRBJ2-1	NA	TRBV11-2	CASSLLSRGLDEQFF	TGTGCCAGCAGCTTATTGTCTCGGGGGTTGGATGAGCAGTTCTTC
NA	TRBJ1-5	once	TRBV2	CASSSVVKPQHF	TGTGCCAGTTCCTCGGTGGTAAAGCCCCAGCATTTT
TRBD2	TRBJ2-1	NA	TRBV29-1	CSVDVALAGFGEQFF	TGCAGCGTTGACGTCGCCCTAGCGGGATTCGGTGAGCAGTTCTTC
NA	TRBJ1-3	NA	TRBV28	CASNRRISGNTIYF	TGTGCCAGCAACCGGAGGATCTCTGGAAACACCATATATTTT
NA	TRBJ1-4	NA	TRBV15	CATSRAGTINEKLFF	TGTGCCACCAGCAGAGCGGGTACCATTAATGAAAAACTGTTTTTT
NA	TRBJ2-3	NA	TRBV7-8	CASSLQGRADTQYF	TGTGCCAGCAGCTTACAGGGGCGCGCAGATACGCAGTATTTT
NA	TRBJ2-3	few	TRBV5-4	CASSLAGDTQYF	TGTGCCAGCAGCTTGGCGGGAGATACGCAGTATTTT
TRBD1	TRBJ2-2	NA	TRBV9	CASSVAGQEAVTGELFF	TGTGCCAGCAGCGTAGCAGGACAGGAGGCCGTCACCGGGGAGCTGTTTTTT
TRBD1	TRBJ1-1	NA	TRBV27	CASSFQWDRDNTEAFF	TGTGCCAGCAGTTTCCAGTGGGACAGGGACAACACTGAAGCTTTCTTT
NA	TRBJ1-5	NA	TRBV6-5	CASRVRQDSNQPQHF	TGTGCCAGCAGGGTGAGACAGGACAGCAATCAGCCCCAGCATTTT
TRBD2	TRBJ2-4	NA	TRBV6-2/TRBV6-3	CASSLGLAGENIQYF	TGTGCCAGCAGCTTGGGACTAGCGGGAGAAAACATTCAGTACTTC
NA	TRBJ1-5	NA	TRBV4-1	CASSQEEQFSNQPQHF	TGCGCCAGCAGCCAAGAGGAACAGTTTAGCAATCAGCCCCAGCATTTT
NA	TRBJ2-6	NA	TRBV21-1	CASPFFGCNSGANVLTF	TGTGCCAGCCCCTTTTTTGGCTGTAACTCTGGGGCCAACGTCCTGACTTTC
TRBD2	TRBJ2-1	NA	TRBV19	CASSIALAGPNEQFF	TGTGCCAGTAGTATTGCACTAGCGGGACCCAATGAGCAGTTCTTC
NA	TRBJ2-1	NA	TRBV7-8	CASSLGKTVNNEQFF	TGTGCCAGCAGCTTAGGAAAGACAGTAAACAATGAGCAGTTCTTC
TRBD1	TRBJ1-2	NA	TRBV19	CASSVQGARTTYGYTF	TGTGCCAGTAGTGTGCAGGGGGCGCGAACAACCTATGGCTACACCTTC
NA	TRBJ1-2	once	TRBV30	CAWNGQFYGYTF	TGTGCCTGGAATGGACAGTTCTATGGCTACACCTTC
TRBD1	TRBJ1-2	NA	TRBV2	CASSADRSNYGYTF	TGTGCCAGCAGCGCGGACAGGTCCAACTATGGCTACACCTTC
NA	TRBJ2-3	once	TRBV9	CASSVAEGGGPDTQYF	TGTGCCAGCAGCGTAGCGGAGGGAGGGGGTCCAGATACGCAGTATTTT
NA	TRBJ1-1	NA	TRBV2	CASRTGRYEAFF	TGTGCCAGCAGAACAGGGAGATATGAAGCTTTCTTT
TRBD2	TRBJ2-3	NA	TRBV7-6	CASSLPSGSKDTQYF	TGTGCCAGCAGCTTACCTAGCGGGAGTAAAGATACGCAGTATTTT
TRBD1	TRBJ1-2	NA	TRBV7-9	CASSPIGTGGNGYTF	TGTGCCAGCAGCCCCATTGGGACAGGGGGGAATGGCTACACCTTC
NA	TRBJ2-1	few	TRBV7-9	CASSPLYRAGRGSYNEQFF	TGTGCCAGCAGCCCTCTCTATCGGGCCGGACGGGGGTCCTACAATGAGCAGTTCTTC
TRBD1	TRBJ2-3	NA	TRBV5-4	CASSRTGADTQYF	TGTGCCAGCAGCCGGACAGGGGCGGATACGCAGTATTTT
NA	TRBJ1-2	NA	TRBV6-2/TRBV6-3	CASSSRQQSYGYTF	TGTGCCAGCAGTTCCCGACAGCAAAGCTATGGCTACACCTTC
TRBD2	TRBJ2-2	NA	TRBV5-1	CASSPIGREGAGELFF	TGCGCCAGCAGCCCTATCGGGAGGGAAGGGGCCGGGGAGCTGTTTTTT
TRBD1	TRBJ2-7	NA	TRBV29-1	CSVGTGEEQYF	TGCAGCGTGGGGACAGGGGAAGAGCAGTACTTC